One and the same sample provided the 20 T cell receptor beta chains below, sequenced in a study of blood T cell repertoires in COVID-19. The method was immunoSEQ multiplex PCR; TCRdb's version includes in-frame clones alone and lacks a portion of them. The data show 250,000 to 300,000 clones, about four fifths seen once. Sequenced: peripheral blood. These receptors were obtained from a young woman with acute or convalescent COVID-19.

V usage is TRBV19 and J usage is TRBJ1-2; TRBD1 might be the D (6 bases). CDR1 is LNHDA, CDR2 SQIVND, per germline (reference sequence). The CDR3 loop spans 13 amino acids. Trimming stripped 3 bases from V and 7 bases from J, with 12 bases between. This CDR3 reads CASSILGAGGYTF. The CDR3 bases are TGTGCCAGTAGTATCTTGGGGGCCGGTGGCTACACCTTC.

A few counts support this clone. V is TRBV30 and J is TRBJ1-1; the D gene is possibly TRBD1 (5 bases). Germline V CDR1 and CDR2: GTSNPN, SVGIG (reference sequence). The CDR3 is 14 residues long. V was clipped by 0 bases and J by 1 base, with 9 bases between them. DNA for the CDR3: TGTGCCTGGAGTGTTGGACACCGGAACACTGAAGCTTTCTTT. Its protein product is CAWSVGHRNTEAFF.

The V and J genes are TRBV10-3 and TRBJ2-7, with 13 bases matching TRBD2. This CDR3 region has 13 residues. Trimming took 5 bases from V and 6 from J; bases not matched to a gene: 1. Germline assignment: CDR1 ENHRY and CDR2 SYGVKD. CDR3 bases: TGTGCCATCAGTTGGACTAGCGGGAGCGAGCAGTACTTC. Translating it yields CAISWTSGSEQYF.

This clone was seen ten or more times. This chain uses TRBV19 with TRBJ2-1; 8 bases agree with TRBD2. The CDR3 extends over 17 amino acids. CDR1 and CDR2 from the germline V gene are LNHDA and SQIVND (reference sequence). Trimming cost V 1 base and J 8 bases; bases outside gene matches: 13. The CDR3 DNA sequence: TGTGCCAGTAGTATAGGACATACTAGCGGCTTATCCGATGAGCAGTTCTTC. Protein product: CASSIGHTSGLSDEQFF.

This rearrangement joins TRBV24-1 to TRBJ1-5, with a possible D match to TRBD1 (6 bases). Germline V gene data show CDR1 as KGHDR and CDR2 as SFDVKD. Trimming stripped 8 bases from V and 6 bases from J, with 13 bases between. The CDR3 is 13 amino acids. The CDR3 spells CATKSGVGQPQHF. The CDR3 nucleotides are TGTGCCACCAAGTCAGGGGTGGGTCAGCCCCAGCATTTT.

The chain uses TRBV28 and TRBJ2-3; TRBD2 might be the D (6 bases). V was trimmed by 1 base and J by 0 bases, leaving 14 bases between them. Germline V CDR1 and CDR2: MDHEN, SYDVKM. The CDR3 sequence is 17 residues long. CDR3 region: CASSLSSGLASTDTQYF. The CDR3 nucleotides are TGTGCCAGCAGTTTATCTTCCGGCCTAGCGAGCACAGATACGCAGTATTTT.

CDR3 nucleotide sequence: TGTGCCAGCGGGGGCAGGGAAGGAAACACCATATATTTT. Encoded protein: CASGGREGNTIYF. The chain is built from TRBV6-5 and TRBJ1-3, with D possibly matching TRBD1 (6 bases). V lost 8 bases, J lost 4 bases, and 12 bases lay in between. Germline V CDR1 and CDR2: MNHEY, SVGAGI. The CDR3 consists of 13 residues.

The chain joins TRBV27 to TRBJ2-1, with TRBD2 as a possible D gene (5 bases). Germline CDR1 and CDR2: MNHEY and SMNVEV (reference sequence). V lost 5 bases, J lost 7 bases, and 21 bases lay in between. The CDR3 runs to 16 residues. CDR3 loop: CASSPRGTVLGNEQFF. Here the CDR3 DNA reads TGTGCCAGCAGTCCTCGGGGTACGGTCCTAGGAAATGAGCAGTTCTTC.

In nucleotides, the CDR3 is TGTGCCAGCAGTTACTCCCTGACACCGAACACCGGGGAGCTGTTTTTT. It specifies CASSYSLTPNTGELFF. The V gene is TRBV6-2 or TRBV6-3, the J gene TRBJ2-2; no definite D call. Trimming left V 0 bases short and J 0 bases short, with 8 bases between. Germline assignment: CDR1 MNHEY and CDR2 SVGEGT. CDR3 length: 16 residues.

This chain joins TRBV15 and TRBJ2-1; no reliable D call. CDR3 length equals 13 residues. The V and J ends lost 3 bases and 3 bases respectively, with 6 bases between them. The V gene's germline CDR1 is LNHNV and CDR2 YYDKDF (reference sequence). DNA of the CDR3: TGTGCCACCAGCAGGCAGGACTACAATGAGCAGTTCTTC. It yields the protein CATSRQDYNEQFF.

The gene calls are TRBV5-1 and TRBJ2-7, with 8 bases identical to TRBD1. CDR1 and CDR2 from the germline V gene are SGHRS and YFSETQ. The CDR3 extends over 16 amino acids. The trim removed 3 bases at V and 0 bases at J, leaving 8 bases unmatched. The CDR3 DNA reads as TGCGCCAGCAGCTCCCCCCCGGGACAGGCCTCCTACGAGCAGTACTTC. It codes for CASSSPPGQASYEQYF.

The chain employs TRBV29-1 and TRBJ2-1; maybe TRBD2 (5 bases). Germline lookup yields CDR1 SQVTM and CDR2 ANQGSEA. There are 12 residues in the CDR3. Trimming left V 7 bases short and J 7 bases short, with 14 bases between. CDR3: CSATDLLNEQFF. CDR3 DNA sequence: TGCAGCGCAACGGACTTACTTAATGAGCAGTTCTTC.

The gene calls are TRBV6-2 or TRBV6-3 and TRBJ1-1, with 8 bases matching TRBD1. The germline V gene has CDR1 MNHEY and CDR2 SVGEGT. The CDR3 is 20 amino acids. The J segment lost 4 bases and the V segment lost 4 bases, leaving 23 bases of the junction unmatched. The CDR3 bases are TGTGCCAGCAGTTCAAGTAAACTATACCGACAGGGGCGACCGAGCACTGAAGCTTTCTTT. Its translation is CASSSSKLYRQGRPSTEAFF.

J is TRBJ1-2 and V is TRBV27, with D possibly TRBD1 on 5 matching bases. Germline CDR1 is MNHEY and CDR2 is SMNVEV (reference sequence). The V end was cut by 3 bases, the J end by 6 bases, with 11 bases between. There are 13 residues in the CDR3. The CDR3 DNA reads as TGTGCCAGCAGTTTGGGGGGTTACCATGGCTACACCTTC. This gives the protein CASSLGGYHGYTF.

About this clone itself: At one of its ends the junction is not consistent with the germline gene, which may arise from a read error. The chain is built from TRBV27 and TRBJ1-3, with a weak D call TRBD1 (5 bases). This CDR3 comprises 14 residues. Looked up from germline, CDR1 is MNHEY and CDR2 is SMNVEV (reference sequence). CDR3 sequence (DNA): TGTGCCGGCAGTTTTACAGGCTCTGGAAACACCATATATTTT. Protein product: CAGSFTGSGNTIYF.

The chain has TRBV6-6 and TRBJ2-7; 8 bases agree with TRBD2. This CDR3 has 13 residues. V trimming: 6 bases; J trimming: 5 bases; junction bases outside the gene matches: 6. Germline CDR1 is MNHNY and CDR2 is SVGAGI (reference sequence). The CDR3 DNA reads TGTGCCAGCAGGGCCGGGGGGGGCAACGAGCAGTACTTC. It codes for CASRAGGGNEQYF.

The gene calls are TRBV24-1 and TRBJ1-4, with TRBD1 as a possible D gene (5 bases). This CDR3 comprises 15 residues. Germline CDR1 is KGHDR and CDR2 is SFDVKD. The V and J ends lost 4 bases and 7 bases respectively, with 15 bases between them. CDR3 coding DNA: TGTGCCACCAGTGAGACCCAGGGAGGGAGTGAAAAACTGTTTTTT. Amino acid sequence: CATSETQGGSEKLFF.

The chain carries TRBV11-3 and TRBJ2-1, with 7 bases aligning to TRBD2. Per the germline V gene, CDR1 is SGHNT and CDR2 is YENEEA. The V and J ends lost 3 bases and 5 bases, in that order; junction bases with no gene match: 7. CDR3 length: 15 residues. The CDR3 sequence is CASSLSGIQDNEQFF. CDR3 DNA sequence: TGTGCCAGCAGCTTGAGCGGGATCCAGGACAATGAGCAGTTCTTC.

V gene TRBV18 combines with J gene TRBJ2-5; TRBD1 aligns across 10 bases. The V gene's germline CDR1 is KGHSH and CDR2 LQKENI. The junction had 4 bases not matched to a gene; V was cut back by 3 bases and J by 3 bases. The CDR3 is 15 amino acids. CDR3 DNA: TGTGCCAGCTCACCCCTGACAGGGGGCGAAGAGACCCAGTACTTC. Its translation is CASSPLTGGEETQYF. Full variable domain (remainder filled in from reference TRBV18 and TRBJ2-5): NAGVMQNPRHLVRRRGQEARLRCSPMKGHSHVYWYRQLPEEGLKFMVYLQKENIIDESGMPKERFSAEFPKEGPSILRIQQVVRGDSAAYFCASSPLTGGEETQYFGPGTRLLVL.

The CDR3 nucleotides are TGTGCCAGCAGTTATCCCAGGGGCTACCAAGAGACCCAGTACTTC. Protein sequence: CASSYPRGYQETQYF. The rearrangement uses TRBV6-5 and TRBJ2-5, with D maybe TRBD1 (6 bases). Trimming stripped 3 bases from V and 0 bases from J, with 11 bases between. Germline loops: CDR1 MNHEY, CDR2 SVGAGI. This CDR3 spans 15 amino acids.